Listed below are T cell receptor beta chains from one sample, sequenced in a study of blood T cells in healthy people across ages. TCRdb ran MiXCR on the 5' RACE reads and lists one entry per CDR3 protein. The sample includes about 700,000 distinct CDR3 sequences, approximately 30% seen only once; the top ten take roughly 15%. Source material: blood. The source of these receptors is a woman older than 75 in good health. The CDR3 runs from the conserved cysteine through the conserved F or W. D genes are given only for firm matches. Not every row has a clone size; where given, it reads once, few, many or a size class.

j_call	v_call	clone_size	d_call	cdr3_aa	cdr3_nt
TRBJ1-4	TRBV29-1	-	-	CSVDSLTNEKLFF	TGCAGCGTTGACTCGTTAACTAATGAAAAACTGTTTTTT
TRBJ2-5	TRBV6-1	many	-	CASSEGQRLERRKTQYF	TGTGCCAGCTCAGAAGGGCAGCGACTAGAGAGGCGAAAGACCCAGTACTTC
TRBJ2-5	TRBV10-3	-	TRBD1	CAIKQGASDEQYF	TGTGCCATCAAACAGGGGGCTAGCGATGAGCAGTACTTC
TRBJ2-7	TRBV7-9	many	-	CASSRLTGSYEQYF	TGTGCCAGCAGCCGGCTGACAGGATCCTACGAGCAGTACTTC
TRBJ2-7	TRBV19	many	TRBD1	CASSIVGTGIYEQYF	TGTGCCAGTAGTATCGTCGGGACAGGGATATACGAGCAGTACTTC
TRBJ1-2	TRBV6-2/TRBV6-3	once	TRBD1	CAIETGNYGYTF	TGTGCCATCGAGACAGGGAACTATGGCTACACCTTC
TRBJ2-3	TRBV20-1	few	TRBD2	CSADSGVPDTQYF	TGCAGTGCAGATAGCGGGGTCCCAGATACGCAGTATTTT
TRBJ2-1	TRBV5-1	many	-	CASSLVQGSYNEQFF	TGTGCCAGCAGCTTAGTGCAGGGATCCTACAATGAGCAGTTCTTC
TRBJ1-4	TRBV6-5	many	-	CASSYSRGGGEKLFF	TGTGCCAGCAGTTACTCGAGGGGGGGAGGAGAAAAACTGTTTTTT
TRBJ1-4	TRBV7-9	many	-	CASSESARTANEKLFF	TGTGCCAGCAGCGAATCCGCCCGAACAGCTAATGAAAAACTGTTTTTT
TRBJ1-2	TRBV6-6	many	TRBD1	CASSPGTGFGYTF	TGTGCCAGCAGTCCGGGGACAGGGTTTGGCTACACCTTC
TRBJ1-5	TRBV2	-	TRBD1	CASKGQVGDQPQHF	TGTGCCAGCAAGGGACAGGTGGGCGATCAGCCCCAGCATTTT